These 7 T cell receptor beta chains originate from one sample sequenced in a study of blood T cell repertoires in COVID-19. TCRdb's copy holds only in-frame clones and misses some; the assay was immunoSEQ multiplex PCR. This repertoire shows some 19,000 clones, about four fifths found once; its top ten account for 6% to 7%. The sequenced sample was peripheral blood. The source is a human donor in a cohort sampled during active COVID-19.

The CDR3 DNA reads as TGTGCCAGCAGTGAAGACATAACTGGGGCCAACGTCCTGACTTTC. Amino acid sequence: CASSEDITGANVLTF. The chain joins TRBV6-1 to TRBJ2-6; no firm D call. This CDR3 has 15 residues. Germline V lookup: CDR1 MNHNS, CDR2 SASEGT. The V gene lost 1 base and the J gene lost 2 bases, with 6 bases spanning the gap.

This clone has a handful of counts. The gene calls are TRBV15 and TRBJ1-4; 9 positions agree with TRBD1. Germline V lookup: CDR1 LNHNV, CDR2 YYDKDF (reference sequence). With V trimmed by 0 bases and J by 7 bases, 3 bases remained unmatched. This CDR3 contains 15 residues. The CDR3 protein is CATSREQGASEKLFF. In DNA form, the CDR3 reads TGTGCCACCAGCAGAGAACAGGGGGCTAGTGAAAAACTGTTTTTT.

V usage is TRBV19 and J usage is TRBJ1-1; perhaps TRBD1 as D (5 bases). The CDR3 loop spans 14 amino acids. The V gene's germline CDR1 is LNHDA and CDR2 SQIVND (reference sequence). V lost 7 bases and J 4 bases, leaving 16 bases between the germline ends. For the CDR3, the DNA is TGTGCCAGTAATGATCCAGGGTCGAGCACTGAAGCTTTCTTT. Protein product: CASNDPGSSTEAFF.

The rearrangement uses TRBV6-4 and TRBJ2-3, with 8 bases that match TRBD2. The V gene end was trimmed by 6 bases and the J gene end by 3 bases; junction bases not matched to a gene: 8. The length of the CDR3 is 15 residues. CDR1 and CDR2 from the germline V gene are MRHNA and SNTAGT. This CDR3 reads CASSKAGGATDTQYF. In DNA form, the CDR3 reads TGTGCCAGCAGCAAGGCGGGAGGTGCTACAGATACGCAGTATTTT.

The chain recombines TRBV12-5 with TRBJ2-7, with D maybe TRBD2 (6 bases). CDR1 and CDR2 (germline): LGHNT, FRNRAP. The ends were cut back, 4 bases at V and 1 base at J, with 11 bases in the middle. CDR3 length: 14 residues. CDR3 bases: TGTGCTAGTGGTTGGGACTGGCGTTCCTACGAGCAGTACTTC. Encoded protein: CASGWDWRSYEQYF.

The rearrangement joins TRBV11-3 to TRBJ1-1, with D unresolved. V shed 5 bases and J shed 1 base, with 8 bases lying between them. This CDR3 region has 13 residues. Germline V lookup: CDR1 SGHNT, CDR2 YENEEA. CDR3 residues: CASSPPGNTEAFF. The CDR3 nucleotides read TGTGCCAGCAGCCCTCCGGGGAACACTGAAGCTTTCTTT.

The chain couples TRBV11-3 to TRBJ2-3, with D possibly matching TRBD2 (5 bases). CDR3 size: 15 residues. V was cut by 1 base and J by 0 bases, with 8 bases left in between. CDR1 is SGHNT and CDR2 is YENEEA in the germline V gene. The DNA for the CDR3 is TGTGCCAGCAGCTTAGGTAGCGCGAGCACAGATACGCAGTATTTT. This encodes CASSLGSASTDTQYF. Combining the CDR3 with reference TRBV11-3 and TRBJ2-3 gives the whole variable domain EAGVVQSPRYKIIEKKQPVAFWCNPISGHNTLYWYLQNLGQGPELLIRYENEEAVDDSQLPKDRFSAERLKGVDSTLKIQPAELGDSAVYLCASSLGSASTDTQYFGPGTRLTVL.